Presented here are 5 T cell receptor beta chains from one specimen sequenced in a study of T cell repertoires in cytomegalovirus infection (dated by TCRdb to between 2019 and 2020). What the treatment or condition label conveys for this sample: in vitro stimulation with specific CMV peptide epitopes to enrich CMV-specific T cells. TCRdb lists the instrument as Illumina HiSeq 1500. The public reads were quality trimmed at Q25 with fastp and then assembled into clones with MiXCR by TCRdb, keeping productive beta chains. CDR3 protein sequences are deduplicated, and each keeps its most common genes and DNA. The sample table holds about 830,000 distinct CDR3 sequences, of which 30% to 35% were seen once. The top ten hold around an eighth of the sample. Their specific antigens are unknown. The sequences come from cultured CD8+ T cells from PBMCs, collected from culture after CMV antigen stimulation. The receptors originated from a human donor in good health (CMV status not recorded). Some clones in this sample may be carry-over from other donors' samples.

This clonotype has more than one count but fewer than ten. The V gene is TRBV12-3 or TRBV12-4, the J gene TRBJ2-1, with D hard to call. V was trimmed by 3 bases and J by 9 bases, leaving 6 bases between them. This CDR3 spans 11 amino acids. This CDR3 is CASSFTFEQFF. CDR3 coding DNA: TGTGCCAGCAGTTTCACGTTTGAGCAGTTCTTC.

The V and J genes are TRBV19 and TRBJ2-3; TRBD1 matches at 9 bases. Germline V gene lookup returns CDR1 LNHDA and CDR2 SQIVND (reference sequence). The CDR3 covers 17 residues. With V trimmed by 5 bases and J by 3 bases, 12 bases remained unmatched. CDR3 residues: CASSRSKKGQGTDTQYF. Written as DNA, the CDR3 is TGTGCCAGTAGTCGGTCCAAGAAGGGACAGGGAACAGATACGCAGTATTTT.

The J gene is TRBJ2-3, the V gene TRBV7-9; no definite D call. The V gene's germline CDR1 is SEHNR and CDR2 FQNEAQ (reference sequence). The CDR3 extends over 14 amino acids. V shed 5 bases and J shed 0 bases, with 9 bases lying between them. The CDR3 sequence: CASSPDPSTDTQYF. For the CDR3, the DNA is TGTGCCAGCAGCCCGGATCCCAGCACAGATACGCAGTATTTT. The variable domain in full, with the rest retrieved from reference TRBV7-9 and TRBJ2-3, is DTGVSQNPRHKITKRGQNVTFRCDPISEHNRLYWYRQTLGQGPEFLTYFQNEAQLEKSRLLSDRFSAERPKGSFSTLEIQRTEQGDSAMYLCASSPDPSTDTQYFGPGTRLTVL.

In nucleotides, the CDR3 is TGTGCCAGCAGCTTAACGAGGACAGGGTCTTATCAGCCCCAGCATTTT. Encoded protein: CASSLTRTGSYQPQHF. This chain connects TRBV7-8 to TRBJ1-5, with 8 bases matching TRBD1. This CDR3 comprises 16 residues. CDR1 SGHVS and CDR2 FQNEAQ come from the germline V gene. V lost 2 bases, J lost 5 bases, and 8 bases stayed unmatched.

The chain links TRBV7-2 to TRBJ2-7; TRBD2 matches 10 bases. The CDR3 totals 15 residues. From germline, CDR1 is SGHTA and CDR2 FQGNSA. V was pared by 5 bases and J by 7 bases, with 11 bases of the junction left unmatched. The CDR3 nucleotides read TGTGCCAGCAGCCCGGAAAGCGGGGGGGCCGGGGAGCAGTACGTC. It yields the protein CASSPESGGAGEQYV.